The 22 T cell receptor beta chains in this list originate from one sample, sequenced in a study of blood T cell repertoires in COVID-19. TCRdb's table, derived via immunoSEQ multiplex PCR, lists solely in-frame clones and lacks some. The table lists some 100,000 clones, around nine tenths of them singletons. The sequencing input was peripheral blood. Receptors were obtained from a man between 45 and 60 years old with acute or convalescent COVID-19.

The chain links TRBV3-1 (or the pseudogene TRBV3-2) to TRBJ2-2; possibly TRBD2 for D (5 bases). CDR1 is LGHDT and CDR2 is YNNKEL in the germline V gene (reference sequence). The V and J ends lost 4 bases and 5 bases respectively, with 11 bases between them. This CDR3 is built from 14 residues. The CDR3 reads CASSPRLSTGELFF. CDR3 DNA: TGTGCCAGCAGCCCAAGACTATCTACCGGGGAGCTGTTTTTT.

The chain carries TRBV18 and TRBJ1-2, with 7 bases fitting TRBD1. With V trimmed by 3 bases and J by 8 bases, 12 bases remained unmatched. The CDR3 is made up of 15 amino acids. Germline V lookup: CDR1 KGHSH, CDR2 LQKENI. The CDR3 sequence: CASSPGQVGTYGYTF. CDR3 nucleotide sequence: TGTGCCAGCTCACCTGGACAGGTTGGGACTTACGGCTACACCTTC.

The gene calls are TRBV20-1 and TRBJ1-1; D unclear. This CDR3 comprises 11 residues. Trimming removed 3 bases from V and 6 bases from J, with 8 bases in between. The germline CDR1 and CDR2 sequences are DFQATT and SNEGSKA (reference sequence). DNA for the CDR3: TGCAGTGCTAGTCCCGTAGCTGAAGCTTTCTTT. This sequence encodes CSASPVAEAFF.

The CDR3 is CSVESGYQPNEKLFF. The CDR3 nucleotides are TGCAGCGTTGAGTCGGGGTACCAACCTAATGAAAAACTGTTTTTT. The chain has TRBV29-1 and TRBJ1-4; D gene unclear. Germline values: CDR1 SQVTM, CDR2 ANQGSEA. The CDR3 totals 15 residues. V gave up 3 bases and J gave up 3 bases, with 14 bases separating them.

This rearrangement joins TRBV6-1 to TRBJ2-7, with 10 nucleotides matching TRBD2. The junction had 7 bases not matched to a gene; V was cut back by 3 bases and J by 5 bases. CDR1 MNHNS and CDR2 SASEGT come from the germline V gene. The CDR3 spans 15 residues. This chain's CDR3 is CASSDSPGLANEQYF. The CDR3 DNA is TGTGCCAGCAGTGACAGTCCGGGACTAGCGAACGAGCAGTACTTC.

This chain links TRBV30 with TRBJ2-2; the D gene is possibly TRBD1 (5 bases). Germline assignment: CDR1 GTSNPN and CDR2 SVGIG (reference sequence). Trimming took off 3 bases at V and 4 bases at J, with 18 bases between the two ends. The CDR3 is made up of 16 amino acids. The chain's CDR3 is CAWRGRVGTGTGELFF. The CDR3 region has the DNA TGTGCCTGGAGGGGCAGGGTTGGAACGGGCACCGGGGAGCTGTTTTTT.

The chain couples TRBV7-2 to TRBJ2-7, with D perhaps TRBD1 (5 bases). This CDR3 is 12 amino acids long. Germline-derived CDR1 and CDR2 are SGHTA and FQGNSA. The V and J ends lost 5 bases and 2 bases respectively, with 7 bases between them. The CDR3 DNA sequence: TGTGCCAGCAGCAAGGACACCTACGAGCAGTACTTC. Translation gives CASSKDTYEQYF.

The rearrangement uses TRBV5-6 and TRBJ1-1; D not resolved. The CDR3 has 13 amino acids. Germline loops: CDR1 SGHDT, CDR2 YYEEEE. Trimming stripped 4 bases from V and 2 bases from J, with 9 bases between. The chain's CDR3 is CASSVTGNTEAFF. The CDR3 DNA reads TGTGCCAGCAGCGTCACGGGAAACACTGAAGCTTTCTTT.

CDR3 loop: CASSESGNQPQHF. In nucleotides, the CDR3 is TGTGCCAGCAGTGAGAGTGGCAATCAGCCCCAGCATTTT. This chain joins TRBV6-1 and TRBJ1-5, with D unresolved. The CDR3 is 13 residues long. The germline V and J ends were trimmed by 3 bases and 2 bases, with 5 bases remaining between them. Germline V gives CDR1 MNHNS, CDR2 SASEGT.

J is TRBJ2-3 and V is TRBV5-6; 8 nucleotides match TRBD1. Germline loops: CDR1 SGHDT, CDR2 YYEEEE. The CDR3 runs to 14 residues. J lost 6 bases, V lost 0 bases, and 3 bases had no gene match. Here the CDR3 reads CASSLGDRSDTQYF. CDR3 sequence (DNA): TGTGCCAGCAGCTTGGGGGACAGGTCTGATACGCAGTATTTT.

The chain couples TRBV18 to TRBJ2-7; possible D gene TRBD1, 6 bases. Germline V gene lookup returns CDR1 KGHSH and CDR2 LQKENI. V was pared by 3 bases and J by 1 base, with 13 bases between. CDR3 length equals 15 residues. This CDR3 is CASSPSQGMSYEQYF. CDR3 DNA: TGTGCCAGCTCACCCAGCCAGGGGATGTCCTACGAGCAGTACTTC.

The J gene is TRBJ1-5, the V gene TRBV30, with unresolved D. Trimming removed 2 bases at V and 4 bases at J, with 12 bases between. Germline CDR1 and CDR2: GTSNPN and SVGIG (reference sequence). The CDR3 is made up of 14 amino acids. CDR3 residues: CAWSKRDGNQPQHF. The CDR3 DNA sequence: TGTGCCTGGAGTAAGCGTGACGGAAATCAGCCCCAGCATTTT. Based on the CDR3 plus reference TRBV30 and TRBJ1-5, the full variable domain is SQTIHQWPATLVQPVGSPLSLECTVEGTSNPNLYWYRQAAGRGLQLLFYSVGIGQISSEVPQNLSASRPQDRQFILSSKKLLLSDSGFYLCAWSKRDGNQPQHFGDGTRLSIL.

The V gene is TRBV3-1 (or the pseudogene TRBV3-2), the J gene TRBJ1-1; TRBD1 is a possible D gene (6 bases). The CDR3 is 14 amino acids. V was cut by 0 bases and J by 10 bases, with 15 bases left in between. From germline, CDR1 is LGHDT and CDR2 YNNKEL (reference sequence). The CDR3 bases are TGTGCCAGCAGCCAAGATGGTTCCAGGGGAAGAGCTTTCTTT. The encoded protein is CASSQDGSRGRAFF.

In its sample, this clone was seen once. The chain uses TRBV6-5 and TRBJ1-2; 8 bases are a match to TRBD1. CDR1 is MNHEY, CDR2 SVGAGI, per germline. The CDR3 extends over 15 amino acids. With 4 bases clipped from V and 5 bases from J, the junction kept 9 bases outside the gene matches. The CDR3 loop reads CASSSDRGPDYGYTF. CDR3 nucleotide sequence: TGTGCCAGCAGTTCCGACAGGGGCCCGGATTATGGCTACACCTTC.

A single count supports this clone. V and J are TRBV5-5 and TRBJ1-1; 12 bases agree with TRBD1. CDR1 is SGHKS, CDR2 YYEKEE, per germline (reference sequence). This CDR3 is 17 amino acids long. The trim removed 0 bases at V and 5 bases at J, leaving 8 bases unmatched. The CDR3 loop is CASSLVGTGGRGTEAFF. CDR3 sequence (DNA): TGTGCCAGCAGCTTGGTTGGGACAGGGGGCCGGGGAACTGAAGCTTTCTTT.

This clone was counted only a few times. The chain carries TRBV5-1 and TRBJ2-7; weak D call: TRBD2 (5 bases). The CDR3 spans 16 residues. Germline CDR1 is SGHRS and CDR2 is YFSETQ. Deletions cut 1 base from V and 2 bases from J, with 16 bases between. CDR3 in amino acids: CASSLFRGPEAYEQYF. The CDR3 DNA is TGCGCCAGCAGCTTGTTCCGAGGGCCGGAAGCCTACGAGCAGTACTTC.

The chain carries TRBV5-1 and TRBJ2-1, with a possible D match to TRBD1 (6 bases). The CDR3 is made up of 15 amino acids. The V and J ends lost 4 bases and 2 bases respectively, with 13 bases between them. Germline loops: CDR1 SGHRS, CDR2 YFSETQ. The CDR3, as DNA: TGCGCCAGCAGCGGAACAGGGTACGCCTACAATGAGCAGTTCTTC. This translates into CASSGTGYAYNEQFF.

CDR3 in amino acids: CASSPTAAQETQYF. The CDR3 bases are TGTGCCAGCAGCCCGACAGCCGCCCAAGAGACCCAGTACTTC. The chain is built from TRBV4-2 and TRBJ2-5; tentative D call: TRBD1 (5 bases). There are 14 residues in the CDR3. The V gene's germline CDR1 is LGHNA and CDR2 YNFKEQ. Trimming stripped 4 bases from V and 1 base from J, with 10 bases between.

This clone was counted once. The V gene is TRBV19, the J gene TRBJ1-4; no clear D. The V and J ends lost 7 bases and 10 bases respectively, with 19 bases between them. CDR3 size: 14 residues. Germline assignment: CDR1 LNHDA and CDR2 SQIVND (reference sequence). CDR3 loop: CASTAAGGFRKLFF. CDR3 coding DNA: TGTGCCAGTACTGCTGCGGGCGGGTTTAGAAAACTGTTTTTT.

The chain couples TRBV7-3 to TRBJ1-6; D is ambiguous. This CDR3 comprises 15 residues. The V and J ends lost 0 bases and 6 bases respectively, with 9 bases between them. Germline CDR1 is SGHTA and CDR2 is FQGTGA. For the CDR3, the DNA is TGTGCCAGCAGCTTAACCAGTGTCGCTAATTCACCCCTCCACTTT. Encoded protein: CASSLTSVANSPLHF.

This chain uses TRBV10-2 with TRBJ2-1; maybe TRBD1 (6 bases). The CDR3 runs to 15 residues. In germline, CDR1 is WSHSY, CDR2 SAAADI. V dropped 5 bases and J dropped 3 bases, with 14 bases sitting between them. The CDR3 DNA sequence: TGCGCCAGCAGTCCCGGGACAACCTACTACAATGAGCAGTTCTTC. Translating gives CASSPGTTYYNEQFF.

The chain links TRBV5-6 to TRBJ2-7, with 7 bases that match TRBD1. The V and J ends lost 4 bases and 1 base, in that order; junction bases with no gene match: 8. The CDR3 extends over 15 amino acids. The V gene's germline CDR1 is SGHDT and CDR2 YYEEEE. The CDR3 loop is CASSIYRGRSYEQYF. CDR3 DNA: TGTGCCAGCAGCATTTACAGGGGAAGGTCCTACGAGCAGTACTTC.